This T cell receptor beta chain came from a study of neurological immune-mediated disorders. On this clonotype itself: Its target is not known.

TCRdb reprocessed the 5' RACE reads via MiXCR and lists one record per CDR3 protein. The sample carries 70,000 or so distinct CDR3 sequences, 3% to 4% recorded once. V lost 2 bases and J lost 4, with 16 bases in between. Germline values: CDR1 SGHTA, CDR2 FQGNSA. This CDR3 region has 16 residues. Regarding the study as a whole: One related-CDR3 cluster, which may be a signature, held the repertoires of 18 of 34 multiple sclerosis patients after phylogenetic grouping.

The chain uses TRBV7-2 and TRBJ2-3; D remains unclear. The receptor was isolated from a woman in her forties or fifties with multiple sclerosis. The material sequenced was PBMCs. CDR3 in DNA: TGTGCCAGCAGCTTATTGCAGGAGCTCGGCGCAGATACGCAGTATTTT. It is translated as CASSLLQELGADTQYF.